This TCR beta chain comes out of a study of T cell repertoires in cytomegalovirus infection (dated by TCRdb to between 2018 and 2021). Some background on the complete study: Alongside well-studied HLA-B-restricted epitopes, the peptide stimulations were aimed at recently identified HLA-C-restricted CMV epitopes, whose presentation resists viral immunomodulation. Donor HLA type was relevant to the analysis, because carriage of CMV infection together with the matching HLA type was indicated by public TCR beta signatures.

Instrument used: Illumina HiSeq 1500. TCRdb trimmed the raw reads at Q25, called clones with MiXCR and kept productive beta chains. Entries that share a CDR3 protein sequence are merged under the most common genes and DNA. A total of fewer than 650,000 distinct CDR3 sequences appear in this sample, about 40% of them only once. The ten largest clones take up around 50% of the sample. Note on this clonotype: Its antigen is currently not known. No qualities accompany the bases; no much larger clone lies one base away.

Relative to germline, V is 3 bases shorter and J is 5 bases shorter, with 12 bases between their ends. Including the terminal cysteine and phenylalanine, the CDR3 comprises 13 residues. Solely the CDR3 DNA is kept, with 39 bases framed from the first base. The germline V gene (reference sequence) supplies CDR1 DFQATT and CDR2 SNEGSKA. The treatment or condition label here, explained by the study, means: in vitro stimulation with specific CMV peptide epitopes to enrich CMV-specific T cells. What the work shows at the level of the full study, not this receptor alone: The ex vivo response was dominated by HLA-C-restricted CMV-specific TCR beta clonotypes, and the single most frequent clonotype in two of eight donors was supplied by these HLA-C-restricted clonotypes. In both this cohort and an independent cohort of 352 donors, the cumulative frequency of public TCR beta family members distinguished carriers of CMV infection plus the relevant HLA type.

The TCR was taken from a human donor in good health (CMV status not recorded). Some clones in this sample may be carry-over from other donors' samples. The sample consisted of cultured PBMCs, taken from culture after CMV antigen stimulation. The rearrangement joined TRBV20-1 to TRBJ2-3; TRBD2 is possibly the D segment (5 matching bases). Here the CDR3 is given as CSASDGGVDTQYF. In nucleotide form, the sequence is TGCAGTGCTAGCGATGGAGGAGTAGATACGCAGTATTTT.